The 32 T cell receptor beta chains below come from one sample, sequenced in a study of vaccination effects on CD4 cells after COVID-19. This table comes from immunoSEQ multiplex PCR, and its TCRdb copy is limited to in-frame clones, with some not included. The sample records tens of thousands of clones, around 70% being singletons. An approximately 10-day culture period preceded the isolation of CD4+ T cells. Vaccine administered to participants consisted of two doses of either BNT162b2 or mRNA-1273. These receptors have no identified antigens. This specimen was CD4+ T cells from PBMCs cultured without peptide, taken after COVID-19 vaccination. These receptors came from a human donor who received a COVID-19 vaccine.

This clone was counted many times. The chain couples TRBV27 to TRBJ1-2; a weak D match, TRBD1 (6 bases). In germline, CDR1 is MNHEY, CDR2 SMNVEV (reference sequence). The CDR3 contains 14 residues. V lost 6 bases, J lost 4 bases, and 15 bases lay in between. The CDR3 loop is CASRGNRAGYGYTF. In DNA form, the CDR3 reads TGTGCCAGCAGAGGAAACAGGGCGGGCTATGGCTACACCTTC.

The gene calls are TRBV5-1 and TRBJ2-3; either TRBD1 or TRBD2 may supply D (5 bases each). V gave up 0 bases and J gave up 6 bases, with 23 bases separating them. Looked up from germline, CDR1 is SGHRS and CDR2 is YFSETQ. The CDR3 loop spans 18 amino acids. The CDR3 nucleotides are TGCGCCAGCAGCTTGGGATTGAGGGCAGGGACGATTGCTGATACGCAGTATTTT. Its protein is CASSLGLRAGTIADTQYF.

The genes are TRBV27 and TRBJ2-2; 8 bases match TRBD2. CDR3 length equals 16 residues. CDR1 and CDR2 (germline): MNHEY, SMNVEV (reference sequence). Trimming removed 2 bases from V and 4 bases from J; junction bases left unmatched: 6. This CDR3 is CASSLRGGGSTGELFF. CDR3 nucleotides: TGTGCCAGCAGTTTACGGGGGGGAGGGAGCACCGGGGAGCTGTTTTTT.

The chain combines TRBV6-5 with TRBJ2-2; D ambiguous. CDR1 and CDR2 (germline): MNHEY, SVGAGI. The CDR3 sequence is 14 residues long. V was pared by 4 bases and J by 1 base, with 7 bases between. The CDR3 region is CASSLIENTGELFF. DNA for the CDR3: TGTGCCAGCAGTTTAATTGAGAACACCGGGGAGCTGTTTTTT.

The chain recombines TRBV6-5 with TRBJ1-3; TRBD1 matches at 7 bases. With 5 bases clipped from V and 0 bases from J, the junction kept 4 bases outside the gene matches. There are 15 residues in the CDR3. Germline lookup yields CDR1 MNHEY and CDR2 SVGAGI. In DNA, the CDR3 is TGTGCCAGCAGTAGACAGGGCAGCTCTGGAAACACCATATATTTT. It translates to CASSRQGSSGNTIYF.

V gene TRBV5-6 combines with J gene TRBJ2-1; D is perhaps TRBD1 (6 bases). Germline V gives CDR1 SGHDT, CDR2 YYEEEE. The germline V and J ends were trimmed by 4 bases and 6 bases, with 11 bases remaining between them. This CDR3 has 13 residues. The CDR3 loop is CASSPDRSNEQFF. In nucleotides, the CDR3 is TGTGCCAGCAGCCCGGACAGAAGCAATGAGCAGTTCTTC. Supplemented by reference TRBV5-6 and TRBJ2-1, the full variable domain reads DAGVTQSPTHLIKTRGQQVTLRCSPKSGHDTVSWYQQALGQGPQFIFQYYEEEERQRGNFPDRFSGHQFPNYSSELNVNALLLGDSALYLCASSPDRSNEQFFGPGTRLTVL.

This rearrangement joins TRBV2 to TRBJ2-1, with TRBD2 matching 8 bases. Germline CDR1 SNHLY, CDR2 FYNNEI. V trimming: 4 bases; J trimming: 5 bases; junction bases outside the gene matches: 7. The length of the CDR3 is 15 residues. CDR3 coding DNA: TGTGCCAGCAGTGTGACCAGCGGGGGACACAATGAGCAGTTCTTC. Translation: CASSVTSGGHNEQFF.

This chain joins TRBV27 and TRBJ2-5, with D possibly being TRBD1 or TRBD2 (5 bases each). Deletions cut 6 bases from V and 5 bases from J, with 10 bases between. Germline V CDR1 and CDR2: MNHEY, SMNVEV (reference sequence). The CDR3 has 12 amino acids. As DNA, the CDR3 is TGTGCCAGCAGACGAGGGACGGAGACCCAGTACTTC. Protein product: CASRRGTETQYF.

The table lists this clone with a few counts. The J gene is TRBJ1-2, the V gene TRBV5-6; 9 nucleotides line up with TRBD1. The junction had 12 bases not matched to a gene; V was cut back by 3 bases and J by 6 bases. This CDR3 spans 16 amino acids. From germline, CDR1 is SGHDT and CDR2 YYEEEE. The DNA of the CDR3 is TGTGCCAGCAGCTACTTGGAAAGGACAGGGGATGATGGCTACACCTTC. Its translation: CASSYLERTGDDGYTF.

The chain links TRBV30 to TRBJ1-2, with D possibly TRBD1 on 6 matching bases. From germline, CDR1 is GTSNPN and CDR2 SVGIG (reference sequence). Trimming stripped 2 bases from V and 0 bases from J, with 7 bases between. This CDR3 is 13 amino acids long. CDR3 in DNA: TGTGCCTGGAGTTACAGGGCTAACTATGGCTACACCTTC. Protein sequence: CAWSYRANYGYTF.

This clone appeared a few times. The rearrangement links TRBV7-3 to TRBJ2-2; 9 bases agree with TRBD2. V dropped 5 bases and J dropped 7; count of bases not matched to a gene: 8. The CDR3 is 15 residues long. Looked up from germline, CDR1 is SGHTA and CDR2 is FQGTGA. As DNA, the CDR3 is TGTGCCAGCAGCCTCCTGGGACTAGCTGGCGGGGAGCTGTTTTTT. It is translated as CASSLLGLAGGELFF.

CDR3 sequence reads: CASLWGPNTEAFF. The CDR3 bases are TGTGCCAGCCTTTGGGGGCCGAACACTGAAGCTTTCTTT. The chain employs TRBV2 and TRBJ1-1; perhaps TRBD1 as D (6 bases). V dropped 8 bases and J dropped 1 base, with 11 bases sitting between them. This CDR3 is built from 13 residues. Germline V gene lookup returns CDR1 SNHLY and CDR2 FYNNEI.

The V call is TRBV6-1, the J call TRBJ2-3; 7 bases match TRBD2. This CDR3 contains 15 residues. Trimming cost V 3 bases and J 2 bases; bases outside gene matches: 5. CDR1 is MNHNS and CDR2 is SASEGT in the germline V gene. The CDR3 spells CASSDPGLHTDTQYF. The CDR3 nucleotides read TGTGCCAGCAGTGACCCGGGACTACACACAGATACGCAGTATTTT.

The V gene is TRBV7-9, the J gene TRBJ1-5; D gene unclear. V gave up 5 bases and J gave up 5 bases, with 16 bases separating them. The CDR3 contains 15 residues. The V gene's germline CDR1 is SEHNR and CDR2 FQNEAQ (reference sequence). CDR3 loop: CASSPGVNGDQPQHF. The CDR3 DNA is TGTGCCAGCAGCCCCGGGGTGAACGGTGATCAGCCCCAGCATTTT.

The rearrangement uses TRBV7-2 and TRBJ1-5; D unresolved. V was shortened by 6 bases and J by 3 bases, with 9 bases between the two germline ends. The CDR3 spans 13 residues. Germline V gene data show CDR1 as SGHTA and CDR2 as FQGNSA. This CDR3 reads CASSLSPNQPQHF. CDR3 sequence (DNA): TGTGCCAGCAGTCTTTCCCCCAATCAGCCCCAGCATTTT.

The chain carries TRBV7-3 and TRBJ2-7, with 7 positions matching TRBD1. Unmatched junction bases numbered 15, after V lost 5 bases and J lost 2 bases. The CDR3 sequence is 17 residues long. In germline, CDR1 is SGHTA, CDR2 FQGTGA. Written as DNA, the CDR3 is TGTGCCAGCAGCGCGCCCCGAGACAGGGTATATGCCTACGAGCAGTACGTC. Translating it yields CASSAPRDRVYAYEQYV.

There are a few counts of this clone. The gene calls are TRBV10-1 and TRBJ2-3; tentatively, D is TRBD2 (6 bases). With 0 bases removed from V and 7 bases from J, the gap between germline ends came to 11 bases. CDR3 size: 14 residues. Per the germline V gene, CDR1 is WNHNN and CDR2 is SYGVQD (reference sequence). DNA for the CDR3: TGCGCCAGCAGTGAGTCGGGACTCCCGAATACGCAGTATTTT. Protein: CASSESGLPNTQYF.

J is TRBJ2-3 and V is TRBV7-7; D unclear. The CDR3 spans 15 residues. V shed 5 bases and J shed 2 bases, with 14 bases lying between them. Germline lookup yields CDR1 SSHAT and CDR2 FNYEAQ (reference sequence). CDR3 loop: CASSTTGLATDTQYF. CDR3 nucleotide sequence: TGTGCCAGCAGCACTACCGGTTTAGCCACAGATACGCAGTATTTT.

The chain combines TRBV30 with TRBJ1-5; a possible D gene is TRBD1 (6 bases). CDR3 length equals 13 residues. CDR1 is GTSNPN and CDR2 is SVGIG in the germline V gene (reference sequence). Deletions cut 4 bases from V and 7 bases from J, with 14 bases between. The CDR3 region has the DNA TGTGCCTGGAACAGGGTCTTCGGACAGCCCCAGCATTTT. It is translated as CAWNRVFGQPQHF.

The V call is TRBV2, the J call TRBJ1-2; tentatively, D is TRBD1 (5 bases). The CDR3 runs 14 residues. Trimming shortened V by 6 bases and J by 1 base, and 12 bases separated the two germline ends. Germline CDR1 is SNHLY and CDR2 is FYNNEI. CDR3 loop: CASRTGFVNYGYTF. CDR3 coding DNA: TGTGCCAGCAGAACAGGCTTTGTTAACTATGGCTACACCTTC.

V gene TRBV4-1 combines with J gene TRBJ2-4; TRBD2 matches at 9 bases. Germline V gene data show CDR1 as MGHRA and CDR2 as YSYEKL. The CDR3 consists of 19 residues. V shed 3 bases, J shed 0 bases, and the junction held 12 bases outside the gene matches. This CDR3 reads CASSHSSRGGDQAKNIQYF. The DNA of the CDR3 is TGCGCCAGCAGCCACTCCTCGCGGGGGGGGGATCAAGCCAAAAACATTCAGTACTTC.

Here the CDR3 DNA reads TGCGCCAGCCAACGAGGGGGGAATTCACCCCTCCACTTT. Protein product: CASQRGGNSPLHF. This sequence joins TRBV10-1 and TRBJ1-6; possible D gene TRBD1, 6 bases. V lost 8 bases and J 7 bases, leaving 12 bases between the germline ends. CDR3 length: 13 residues. CDR1 is WNHNN, CDR2 SYGVQD, per germline (reference sequence).

This rearrangement joins TRBV7-8 to TRBJ2-2; 8 nucleotides line up with TRBD1. With V trimmed by 1 base and J by 5 bases, 3 bases remained unmatched. CDR3 length equals 15 residues. CDR1 is SGHVS, CDR2 FQNEAQ, per germline. The CDR3, as DNA: TGTGCCAGCAGCTTAGGACAGGGGAGGACCGGGGAGCTGTTTTTT. Protein sequence: CASSLGQGRTGELFF.

The chain's CDR3 is CASTQGGQPQHF. CDR3 nucleotide sequence: TGTGCCAGTACACAAGGCGGACAGCCCCAGCATTTT. J is TRBJ1-5 and V is TRBV28, with unresolved D. The CDR3 consists of 12 residues. Looked up from germline, CDR1 is MDHEN and CDR2 is SYDVKM. The germline V and J ends were trimmed by 9 bases and 7 bases, with 13 bases remaining between them.

The rearrangement links TRBV18 to TRBJ2-3; 12 bases agree with TRBD2. CDR1 and CDR2 (germline): KGHSH, LQKENI. The CDR3 totals 17 residues. The ends lost 2 bases at V and 1 base at J; junction bases unmatched: 4. The CDR3 bases are TGTGCCAGCTCACCAACGCGACTAGCGGGGGGCACAGATACGCAGTATTTT. It encodes CASSPTRLAGGTDTQYF.

The chain has TRBV7-6 and TRBJ2-3, with 7 bases lining up with TRBD1. Germline lookup yields CDR1 SGHVS and CDR2 FNYEAQ. The ends lost 2 bases at V and 0 bases at J; junction bases unmatched: 2. This CDR3 is built from 15 residues. CDR3 residues: CASSLRGQSTDTQYF. The CDR3 DNA is TGTGCCAGCAGCTTACGGGGACAGAGCACAGATACGCAGTATTTT. The variable domain in full, completed from reference TRBV7-6 and TRBJ2-3, reads GAGVSQSPRYKVTKRGQDVALRCDPISGHVSLYWYRQALGQGPEFLTYFNYEAQQDKSGLPNDRFSAERPEGSISTLTIQRTEQRDSAMYRCASSLRGQSTDTQYFGPGTRLTVL.

CDR3 region: CASSLGVSYNEQFF. DNA of the CDR3: TGTGCCAGCAGCTTAGGGGTATCCTACAATGAGCAGTTCTTC. This chain uses TRBV7-2 with TRBJ2-1; no firm D call. The ends were cut back, 1 base at V and 1 base at J, with 5 bases in the middle. The germline V gene encodes CDR1 SGHTA and CDR2 FQGNSA. CDR3 length: 14 amino acids.

This chain links TRBV6-1 with TRBJ2-7, with 7 nucleotides matching TRBD2. The V gene's germline CDR1 is MNHNS and CDR2 SASEGT. Trimming at V came to 0 bases and at J to 12 bases, leaving 8 bases not matched to a gene. This CDR3 comprises 13 residues. The CDR3 DNA reads as TGTGCCAGCAGTGAAGCGGGACCACTAGCGTCGTACGTC. Translating it yields CASSEAGPLASYV.

The V call is TRBV3-1 (or the pseudogene TRBV3-2), the J call TRBJ1-1; 8 bases match TRBD1. Germline CDR1 LGHDT, CDR2 YNNKEL (reference sequence). CDR3 size: 14 residues. The trim removed 5 bases at V and 1 base at J, leaving 3 bases unmatched. The CDR3 protein is CASSFGTGNTEAFF. CDR3 DNA sequence: TGTGCCAGCAGCTTCGGGACAGGGAACACTGAAGCTTTCTTT.

This chain uses TRBV2 with TRBJ2-3, with D possibly matching TRBD1 (5 bases). This CDR3 is 11 amino acids long. CDR1 SNHLY and CDR2 FYNNEI come from the germline V gene. The germline V and J ends were trimmed by 6 bases and 10 bases, with 11 bases remaining between them. The DNA for the CDR3 is TGTGCCAGCAGCGCAGGGTCCTCGCAGTATTTT. Translating it yields CASSAGSSQYF.

The rearrangement joins TRBV6-5 to TRBJ1-4; D unresolved. V was clipped by 5 bases and J by 8 bases, with 18 bases between them. Per the germline V gene, CDR1 is MNHEY and CDR2 is SVGAGI. This CDR3 has 15 residues. The CDR3 DNA reads TGTGCCAGCAGTCGAGAGCCTTCTTTGGGGGAAAAACTGTTTTTT. It encodes CASSREPSLGEKLFF.

The J gene is TRBJ2-3, the V gene TRBV4-1; 9 bases line up with TRBD1. This CDR3 is built from 16 residues. Germline V gene data show CDR1 as MGHRA and CDR2 as YSYEKL. J lost 5 bases, V lost 0 bases, and 6 bases had no gene match. The CDR3 DNA reads as TGCGCCAGCAGCCAAGAAGGAAGACAGGGGGGAGATACGCAGTATTTT. It specifies CASSQEGRQGGDTQYF.